This TCR beta chain was recorded in a study of cytotoxic CD8 clonotypes in ibrutinib-treated CLL (dated by TCRdb to about 2021). With respect to the entire study: The cohort had 11 relapsed/refractory and more than 14 treatment-naive patients; around 17 were IGHV unmutated. Longitudinal samples were available for about 30% of the 86 trial participants. Samples at response were collected after a median of about 12 months of treatment, with a range of roughly 6 to 40 months. Every sample from remission and from progressive disease was obtained while the patients were still on ibrutinib. Cryopreserved peripheral blood mononuclear cells were obtained prior to treatment, at the time of response, and at either disease progression or sustained remission. Responses were partial in around 25 patients and complete in 2; after median roughly 69 months follow-up, about 14 stayed in remission and about twelve progressed. An average of roughly 270,000 productive templates and 94,082 productive rearrangements was obtained per sample.

Each clonotype received, on average, about 9.7x coverage in deep resolution sequencing performed on a MiSeq, where the target depth lay between 1 in 1 million and 1 in 200,000 T cells. TCR beta libraries were generated with the immunoSEQ hsTCRB Kit. The published analysis was carried out like this. The data were analyzed with ImmunoSEQ Analyzer and ImmunoSEQ Data Assistant, and V, D and J gene assignments followed IMGT definitions. Clonality was computed as one minus normalized Shannon entropy of productive rearrangement frequencies, ranging from 0 to 1. Public clonotype analysis was restricted to overrepresented clonotypes comprising at least 0.05% of each patient's repertoire. Thirteen repertoires from age-matched healthy donors, obtained from immuneACCESS, served as clonality controls. This is the immuneACCESS table as TCRdb keeps it, with only in-frame sequences that have V and J called. A part of the clones is gone; compared with another copy, unresolved V genes explain less than half, and the rest is unexplained. Clone size and the V and J calls come from that table; the DNA yielded D and trimming. The sample includes 110,000 to 150,000 clones, with approximately 89% observed a single time. The top ten constitute more than 10% of the sample.

Concerning this clone itself: This clone's antigen is unknown. No much larger clonotype is one base removed from it; base qualities were not supplied.

Taken with the paper, the label for time point translates to: 12 to 13 months on ibrutinib. For TCR beta library preparation, roughly 2 micrograms of genomic DNA were extracted from the cryopreserved PBMCs. Longitudinal blood samples from CLL patients receiving ibrutinib monotherapy were subjected to high-throughput TCR beta sequencing. The patients were enrolled in a single-center, open-label phase 2 trial of ibrutinib monotherapy. Beyond this particular receptor, the publication reports: Sampling times were not matched between patients in sustained remission and patients whose disease was progressing, and lymph node repertoires were not examined. Public clonotypes were rare and either shrank or stayed stable during treatment, and the rise in clonality at ibrutinib response reflected expansion of private clonotypes. Baseline clonality was found to be higher than that of age-matched healthy donors and was strongly correlated with circulating CD8+ T-cell counts. At ibrutinib response clonality went up, during sustained remission it held steady, and at progression it dropped back toward baseline.

CDR1 and CDR2 (GTSNPN, SVGIG) derive from the germline V gene (reference sequence). CDR3 length: 13 amino acids, cysteine to phenylalanine. Kept here is only the CDR3 DNA, which spans 39 bases and is read in frame from base 1. Cut back by 0 bases and 7 bases, the V and J ends lie 10 bases apart. This sequence was found in a human donor with chronic lymphocytic leukemia. Sequencing was performed on PBMCs, taken after 12 months of ibrutinib treatment. The rearranged chain carries TRBV30 and TRBJ2-1; 5 matching bases give a weak D call of TRBD2. The CDR3 protein sequence reads: CAWSVWAGNEQFF. The DNA sequence is TGTGCCTGGAGTGTTTGGGCGGGTAATGAGCAGTTCTTC.